The clone carrying this TCR beta chain was detected a few times. The record originates from a study of cytomegalovirus exposure and HLA in healthy donors. PCR amplification relied on 60 Vbeta primers (plus 13 Jbeta primers). The repertoire was sequenced with immunoSEQ multiplex PCR; TCRdb's copy has only in-frame clones and lacks some. The table records some 180,000 clones, more than 9.5% of them present only once. The ends lost 5 bases at V and 5 bases at J; junction bases unmatched: 14. Germline values: CDR1 SGHTA, CDR2 FQGNSA. This CDR3 has 16 amino acids. What was sequenced was PBMCs. The gene calls are TRBV7-2 and TRBJ2-5, with TRBD2 matching over 7 bases. This TCR was recovered from a man in his fifties in good health and CMV-seropositive. CDR3 DNA: TGTGCCAGCAGCCCAGAACTCCCGGGACTATCGGAGACCCAGTACTTC. Translated, it gives CASSPELPGLSETQYF.